One and the same sample provided the 27 T cell receptor beta chains below, sequenced in a study of cytomegalovirus exposure and HLA in healthy donors (dated by TCRdb to about 2017). The receptor library was made with the immunoSEQ multiplex PCR assay. TCRdb obtained this table from immuneACCESS and retained in-frame rearrangements with V and J assigned. These tables miss some clones; where compared with another copy, unresolved V genes account for less than half of the shortfall, and the remainder is unexplained. The sample contains about 240,000 clones, approximately 83% of them found a single time. 1% to 1.5% of the sample lies in the top ten. The specimen sequenced was PBMCs. Receptor source: a woman aged 25 to 39 in good health and CMV-seropositive.

This chain connects TRBV5-1 to TRBJ2-1; 7 bases align to TRBD1. Unmatched junction bases numbered 6, after V lost 3 bases and J lost 6 bases. Germline V gene data show CDR1 as SGHRS and CDR2 as YFSETQ. This CDR3 has 14 residues. The CDR3 DNA follows: TGCGCCAGCAGCTCGGACAGGCTGATCAATGAGCAGTTCTTC. Translating it yields CASSSDRLINEQFF.

The sample holds a few counts of this clone. The sample carries other DNA sequences with the same CDR3. V usage is TRBV30 and J usage is TRBJ1-2; TRBD1 agrees at 7 bases. Germline V gene sequence: CDR1 GTSNPN, CDR2 SVGIG (reference sequence). Trimming took 5 bases from V and 4 from J; bases not matched to a gene: 4. There are 12 residues in the CDR3. Written as DNA, the CDR3 is TGTGCCTGGGAGACAGGGAGCTATGGCTACACCTTC. It codes for CAWETGSYGYTF.

V gene TRBV28 combines with J gene TRBJ2-4; 7 bases are a match to TRBD2. V was clipped by 5 bases and J by 3 bases; unmatched bases: 10. This CDR3 has 16 residues. Germline assignment: CDR1 MDHEN and CDR2 SYDVKM. CDR3: CASSPLPPGGKNIQYF. DNA for the CDR3: TGTGCCAGCAGTCCCCTGCCCCCGGGAGGCAAAAACATTCAGTACTTC.

V gene TRBV2 combines with J gene TRBJ2-1; no clear D gene. CDR3 size: 11 residues. In germline, CDR1 is SNHLY, CDR2 FYNNEI. The V end lost 5 bases, the J end lost 4 bases, and 3 bases lay between the germline ends. CDR3 sequence: CASSSYNEQFF. As DNA, the CDR3 is TGTGCCAGCAGTTCATACAATGAGCAGTTCTTC.

This clone was observed a single time. The chain couples TRBV30 to TRBJ2-1; the match to TRBD2 covers 8 bases. V dropped 2 bases and J dropped 8; count of bases not matched to a gene: 14. The CDR3 is 16 amino acids. CDR1 is GTSNPN and CDR2 is SVGIG in the germline V gene (reference sequence). The CDR3 nucleotides read TGTGCCTGGAGTTTCGCAGCGGGAGATTCTGGCGATGAGCAGTTCTTC. Translated, it gives CAWSFAAGDSGDEQFF. The full variable domain, with the rest looked up from reference TRBV30 and TRBJ2-1, is SQTIHQWPATLVQPVGSPLSLECTVEGTSNPNLYWYRQAAGRGLQLLFYSVGIGQISSEVPQNLSASRPQDRQFILSSKKLLLSDSGFYLCAWSFAAGDSGDEQFFGPGTRLTVL.

This clone came up once. This chain links TRBV11-2 with TRBJ2-5; 9 nucleotides align to TRBD2. V dropped 3 bases and J dropped 5; count of bases not matched to a gene: 7. The CDR3 has 15 residues. Germline assignment: CDR1 SGHAT and CDR2 FQNNGV. This CDR3 reads CASSFVGSGRETQYF. The CDR3 nucleotides are TGTGCCAGCAGCTTTGTTGGGAGCGGGAGGGAGACCCAGTACTTC.

The chain combines TRBV11-3 with TRBJ1-2; the match to TRBD1 covers 9 bases. Germline V gene lookup returns CDR1 SGHNT and CDR2 YENEEA. V lost 1 base, J lost 4 bases, and 7 bases stayed unmatched. The CDR3 runs to 16 residues. The CDR3 bases are TGTGCCAGCAGCTTAGTAGGACAGGGGAGAGTCTATGGCTACACCTTC. Translation: CASSLVGQGRVYGYTF.

The chain joins TRBV29-1 to TRBJ1-1, with D possibly TRBD1 on 6 matching bases. This CDR3 contains 15 residues. Germline values: CDR1 SQVTM, CDR2 ANQGSEA. The V end lost 4 bases, the J end lost 7 bases, and 22 bases lay between the germline ends. The CDR3 sequence: CSVGDSYVGGGEAFF. CDR3 coding DNA: TGCAGCGTTGGTGACTCTTATGTGGGAGGGGGTGAAGCTTTCTTT.

CDR3 loop: CASSESPASGSTDTQYF. CDR3 coding DNA: TGTGCCAGCAGTGAATCCCCGGCTAGCGGGAGCACAGATACGCAGTATTTT. The V call is TRBV6-1, the J call TRBJ2-3, with 8 positions matching TRBD2. The germline gives CDR1 MNHNS, CDR2 SASEGT. The CDR3 runs to 17 residues. The J segment lost 0 bases and the V segment lost 2 bases, leaving 7 bases of the junction unmatched.

This chain connects TRBV5-4 to TRBJ2-7; D ambiguous. CDR1 and CDR2 (germline): SGHNT, YYREEE (reference sequence). V lost 5 bases, J lost 2 bases, and 14 bases lay in between. This CDR3 has 14 amino acids. CDR3 in amino acids: CASRSLERPYEQYF. In DNA form, the CDR3 reads TGTGCCAGCAGGTCCCTTGAGAGGCCCTACGAGCAGTACTTC.

V and J are TRBV6-6 and TRBJ2-7, with D maybe TRBD2 (7 bases). V lost 0 bases to trimming and J lost 2 bases, with 11 bases between them. CDR3 size: 15 residues. CDR1 is MNHNY and CDR2 is SVGAGI in the germline V gene (reference sequence). Here the CDR3 DNA reads TGTGCCAGCAGTTACTCCACGGGGGGCGCCTACGAGCAGTACTTC. It translates to CASSYSTGGAYEQYF.

The chain employs TRBV7-9 and TRBJ1-1; 8 bases fit TRBD1. Per germline, CDR1 SEHNR and CDR2 FQNEAQ (reference sequence). There are 18 residues in the CDR3. Losses at the gene ends were 3 bases for V and 0 bases for J; bases not matched to a gene: 12. As DNA, the CDR3 is TGTGCCAGCAGCTTGGGAACACGACAGGGGCCCATGAACACTGAAGCTTTCTTT. It specifies CASSLGTRQGPMNTEAFF.

The rearrangement uses TRBV5-1 and TRBJ2-7; the D is unclear. The ends were cut back, 0 bases at V and 3 bases at J, with 7 bases in the middle. Germline-derived CDR1 and CDR2 are SGHRS and YFSETQ. CDR3 length: 13 amino acids. In nucleotides, the CDR3 is TGCGCCAGCAGCTTGGACTTATTCTACGAGCAGTACTTC. Amino acids: CASSLDLFYEQYF.

This chain links TRBV5-1 with TRBJ1-2; TRBD1 might be the D (6 bases). Trimming shortened V by 4 bases and J by 10 bases, and 20 bases separated the two germline ends. The length of the CDR3 is 14 residues. The germline V gene has CDR1 SGHRS and CDR2 YFSETQ. The CDR3 reads CASSGSDRPFVYTF. CDR3 DNA sequence: TGCGCCAGCAGCGGCAGTGACAGGCCGTTCGTCTACACCTTC. The complete variable domain, with remaining parts taken from reference TRBV5-1 and TRBJ1-2, reads KAGVTQTPRYLIKTRGQQVTLSCSPISGHRSVSWYQQTPGQGLQFLFEYFSETQRNKGNFPGRFSGRQFSNSRSEMNVSTLELGDSALYLCASSGSDRPFVYTFGSGTRLTVV.

J is TRBJ2-2 and V is TRBV23-1, with D tentatively TRBD2 (5 bases). TRBV23-1 is an open reading frame whose function is uncertain. V was cut by 6 bases and J by 4 bases, with 9 bases left in between. This CDR3 contains 13 residues. CDR3 DNA sequence: TGCGCCAGCAGGGGGAGAGGCACCGGGGAGCTGTTTTTT. As protein: CASRGRGTGELFF.

The rearrangement joins TRBV5-1 to TRBJ2-6; 9 bases map to TRBD2. The CDR3 length is 20 residues. The germline gives CDR1 SGHRS, CDR2 YFSETQ. J gave up 3 bases and V 3 bases, and 16 bases lay outside the gene matches. CDR3 nucleotides: TGCGCCAGCAGCTCACAAAAAAACCTAGCGGGGAGTAGTGGGGCCAACGTCCTGACTTTC. Translating gives CASSSQKNLAGSSGANVLTF.

V usage is TRBV7-8 and J usage is TRBJ1-2; a possible D gene is TRBD1 (5 bases). V was cut by 4 bases and J by 2 bases, with 23 bases left in between. Germline CDR1 SGHVS, CDR2 FQNEAQ. CDR3 size: 18 residues. This chain's CDR3 is CASSSNQDSWGLNYGYTF. The CDR3 DNA follows: TGTGCCAGCAGCTCCAACCAGGATTCATGGGGCCTCAACTATGGCTACACCTTC.

In this sample, this clone turned up once. The chain employs TRBV5-1 and TRBJ1-1; D ambiguous. Germline lookup yields CDR1 SGHRS and CDR2 YFSETQ. Trimming pared 2 bases from V and 5 bases from J, leaving 13 bases between. The CDR3 spans 14 residues. The CDR3 DNA reads as TGCGCCAGCAGCTTAGCGGTCGCGGGGACTGAAGCTTTCTTT. This encodes CASSLAVAGTEAFF.

The chain uses TRBV6-7 and TRBJ2-6, with D perhaps TRBD2 (5 bases). TRBV6-7 falls under the ORF class, with uncertain function. Trimming left V 2 bases short and J 0 bases short, with 23 bases between. This CDR3 is 21 amino acids long. CDR3 sequence reads: CASSYGGMLASQSSGANVLTF. DNA for the CDR3: TGTGCCAGCAGTTACGGTGGAATGCTAGCTAGTCAGTCCTCTGGGGCCAACGTCCTGACTTTC.

The chain combines TRBV7-8 with TRBJ2-2; D is ambiguous. From germline, CDR1 is SGHVS and CDR2 FQNEAQ. The V and J ends lost 1 base and 11 bases respectively, with 11 bases between them. CDR3 size: 13 residues. DNA for the CDR3: TGTGCCAGCAGCTTAGTGGTCGCGACAGAGCTGTTTTTT. Its protein is CASSLVVATELFF.

The chain combines TRBV11-2 with TRBJ1-5; 8 bases agree with TRBD1. V lost 4 bases and J lost 4; bases outside the gene matches: 3. Per germline, CDR1 SGHAT and CDR2 FQNNGV. This CDR3 is built from 14 residues. CDR3 region: CASSWTGPNQPQHF. CDR3 in DNA: TGTGCCAGCAGCTGGACAGGGCCTAATCAGCCCCAGCATTTT.

The rearrangement uses TRBV7-2 and TRBJ1-2; D ambiguous. Looked up from germline, CDR1 is SGHTA and CDR2 is FQGNSA. The V gene lost 6 bases and the J gene lost 7 bases, with 21 bases spanning the gap. The CDR3 is 15 amino acids. In nucleotides, the CDR3 is TGTGCCAGCAGGCCGGCCCCGACTCATTTAGGTGGCTACACCTTC. Translated, it gives CASRPAPTHLGGYTF.

A single count supports this clone. V gene TRBV2 combines with J gene TRBJ2-3; 8 bases agree with TRBD2. V lost 10 bases to trimming and J lost 1 base; unmatched junction nucleotides: 16. This CDR3 contains 17 residues. Germline loops: CDR1 SNHLY, CDR2 FYNNEI. For the CDR3, the DNA is TGTGCCACAGCTTCTAGCGGGCCGGCTTGGGGCACAGATACGCAGTATTTT. It specifies CATASSGPAWGTDTQYF. The full variable domain, rest sourced from reference TRBV2 and TRBJ2-3, is EPEVTQTPSHQVTQMGQEVILRCVPISNHLYFYWYRQILGQKVEFLVSFYNNEISEKSEIFDDQFSVERPDGSNFTLKIRSTKLEDSAMYFCATASSGPAWGTDTQYFGPGTRLTVL.

The chain combines TRBV5-6 with TRBJ1-2, with no clear D. The length of the CDR3 is 12 residues. The germline gives CDR1 SGHDT, CDR2 YYEEEE. V dropped 5 bases and J dropped 3 bases, with 8 bases sitting between them. This CDR3 reads CASSSGYYGYTF. The CDR3 nucleotides read TGTGCCAGCAGTTCGGGATACTATGGCTACACCTTC.

This clone was picked up one time. V usage is TRBV6-1 and J usage is TRBJ2-1, with 7 bases matching TRBD1. Losses at the gene ends were 6 bases for V and 7 bases for J; bases not matched to a gene: 12. The CDR3 is 15 residues long. CDR1 and CDR2 (germline): MNHNS, SASEGT. Here the CDR3 reads CASRGQIFRGNEQFF. Here the CDR3 DNA reads TGTGCCAGCAGGGGACAGATCTTTAGGGGAAATGAGCAGTTCTTC.

This chain connects TRBV30 to TRBJ1-1, with TRBD1 identical over 8 bases. Germline V gene lookup returns CDR1 GTSNPN and CDR2 SVGIG (reference sequence). After removal of 5 bases from V and 7 bases from J, the junction contained 3 bases not matched to a gene. The CDR3 covers 11 residues. For the CDR3, the DNA is TGTGCCTGGGAACAGGGGGGTGAAGCTTTCTTT. It translates to CAWEQGGEAFF.

The gene calls are TRBV27 and TRBJ2-5; perhaps TRBD2 as D (5 bases). The CDR3 is 15 amino acids. V lost 4 bases to trimming and J lost 2 bases, with 14 bases between them. CDR1 and CDR2 from the germline V gene are MNHEY and SMNVEV (reference sequence). The chain's CDR3 is CASSSPTSGQETQYF. The CDR3 DNA reads as TGTGCCAGCAGTTCCCCCACTAGTGGGCAAGAGACCCAGTACTTC.